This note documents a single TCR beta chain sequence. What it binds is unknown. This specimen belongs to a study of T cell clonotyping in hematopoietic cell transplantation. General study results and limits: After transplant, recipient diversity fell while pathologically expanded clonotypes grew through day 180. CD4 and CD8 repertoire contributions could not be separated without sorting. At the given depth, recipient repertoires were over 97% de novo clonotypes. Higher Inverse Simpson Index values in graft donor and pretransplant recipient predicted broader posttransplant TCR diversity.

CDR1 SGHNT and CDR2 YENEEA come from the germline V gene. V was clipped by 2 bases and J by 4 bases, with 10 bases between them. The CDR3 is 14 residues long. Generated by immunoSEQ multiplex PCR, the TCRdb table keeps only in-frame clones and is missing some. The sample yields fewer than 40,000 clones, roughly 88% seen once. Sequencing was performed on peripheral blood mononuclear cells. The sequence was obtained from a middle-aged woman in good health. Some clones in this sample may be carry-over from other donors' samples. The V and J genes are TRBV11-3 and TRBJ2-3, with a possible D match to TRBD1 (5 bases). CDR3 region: CASSLQGTADTQYF. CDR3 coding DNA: TGTGCCAGCAGCTTACAGGGAACGGCAGATACGCAGTATTTT.